These T cell receptor beta chains were read from a single sample in a study of blood T cell repertoires in COVID-19. Method: immunoSEQ multiplex PCR; TCRdb's copy keeps in-frame clones and lacks some. The sample yields around 200,000 clones, roughly 87% seen once. The sample taken for sequencing was peripheral blood. The receptors were sampled from a man in his forties or fifties with active or convalescent COVID-19. Each CDR3 is given with its conserved first and last residue. A D gene is named only where the DNA matches it firmly. Clone size is shown for a subset of rows, as once, few, many or a class of expanded clone.

TRBV5-4	TRBJ1-2	few	.	TGTGCCAGCACCGACGGAGGGTTTAGGGTGAATGGCTACACCTTC	CASTDGGFRVNGYTF
TRBV24-1	TRBJ2-7	.	TRBD1	TGTGCCACCAGTGGCCCGAACAGGGGTGACGAGCAGTACTTC	CATSGPNRGDEQYF
TRBV2	TRBJ2-1	.	TRBD1	TGTGCCAGCCAACTGGACAGGGGGCCCTACAATGAGCAGTTCTTC	CASQLDRGPYNEQFF
TRBV3-1/TRBV3-2	TRBJ2-3	.	.	TGTGCCAGCAGTCAGGACAGCGGGGGCACAGATACGCAGTATTTT	CASSQDSGGTDTQYF
TRBV28	TRBJ1-1	once	.	TGTGCCAGCAGCCCGTATTTCACTGAAGCTTTCTTT	CASSPYFTEAFF
TRBV24-1	TRBJ2-1	.	TRBD1	TGTGCCACGGGACAGGGGGACGGCGGGAGCTCCTACAATGAGCAGTTCTTC	CATGQGDGGSSYNEQFF
TRBV27	TRBJ2-1	once	TRBD2	TGTGCCAGCACCTCTCGTAGCGGGGTTTACAATGAGCAGTTCTTC	CASTSRSGVYNEQFF
TRBV15	TRBJ1-2	.	TRBD1	TGTGCCACAGGAAAGGACAGGTCCTATGGCTACACCTTC	CATGKDRSYGYTF
TRBV4-1	TRBJ2-1	few	TRBD2	TGCGCCAGCAGCTCGGGGGGCAATGAGCAGTTCTTC	CASSSGGNEQFF
TRBV28	TRBJ1-6	.	.	TGTGCCAGCTCCCTTTTTTCTTCTTCACCCCTCCACTTT	CASSLFSSSPLHF
TRBV11-2	TRBJ2-5	.	TRBD1	TGTGCCAGCAACCGCGGCCATGGACAGGGGGCCGGGGAGACCCAGTACTTC	CASNRGHGQGAGETQYF
TRBV7-6	TRBJ2-5	.	TRBD2	TGTGCCAGCAGCTCCATCCCGGACAGGACCGGACTAGCGGGCCAAGAGACCCAGTACTTC	CASSSIPDRTGLAGQETQYF
TRBV27	TRBJ1-5	.	.	TGTGCCAGCAGTCTCTCCGAACAGGGATACGGATATCAGCCCCAGCATTTT	CASSLSEQGYGYQPQHF
TRBV2	TRBJ2-7	.	TRBD2	TGTGCCAGCAGGGAGGGACTAGCGGGCCACGAGCAGTACTTC	CASREGLAGHEQYF
TRBV5-1	TRBJ2-7	.	.	TGCGCCAGCAGCTTAGGTGGGCCCCCCAACTACGAGCAGTACTTC	CASSLGGPPNYEQYF
TRBV28	TRBJ1-5	.	TRBD1	TGTGCCAGCAGTAGTCCGGGACAGGGGCTTAATCAGCCCCAGCATTTT	CASSSPGQGLNQPQHF
TRBV6-5	TRBJ2-7	once	TRBD1	TGTGCCAGCTCCCACTCGGGACAGGACCTCTACGAGCAGTACTTC	CASSHSGQDLYEQYF